This T cell receptor (beta chain) was sequenced for a study of blood T cells in healthy people across ages. Study-level results: Diversity figures derived from one million T cells were judged to underestimate the true value.

Notes on this clonotype: Its specificity is not known.

A second PCR of 7 to 11 cycles used a sample-barcoded 5' primer and a J-beta primer mix. TCRdb independently ran MiXCR on the 5' RACE reads; one entry per CDR3 protein. The sample shows approximately 2,000,000 distinct CDR3 sequences, roughly two fifths of them seen only once. V was trimmed by 0 bases and J by 2 bases, leaving 8 bases between them. Per the germline V gene, CDR1 is MNHNY and CDR2 is SVGAGI (reference sequence). The CDR3 is made up of 16 amino acids. Sequenced sample: blood. The chain couples TRBV6-6 to TRBJ2-6, with D perhaps assigned TRBD1 or TRBD2 (5 bases each). This clonotype was sampled from a human donor in good health. The CDR3: CASSYSVGAGANVLTF. The CDR3 DNA reads TGTGCCAGCAGTTACTCGGTGGGGGCTGGGGCCAACGTCCTGACTTTC.